Below, 2 T cell receptor beta chains from the same sample are listed, as sequenced in a study of cytomegalovirus exposure and HLA in healthy donors. A multiplex PCR was run with 60 Vbeta primers and 13 Jbeta primers. Produced via immunoSEQ multiplex PCR; TCRdb's table is partial and in-frame only. The sample contains 150,000 to 200,000 clones, around four fifths of which appear only once. Sequencing was carried out using PBMCs. The receptors were sampled from a woman aged 30 to 39 in good health and CMV-seronegative.

This clone has more than one count but fewer than ten. The CDR3, as DNA: TGCAGCGTTGAAGATCCAGGGACAGGGGGCTATGGCTACACCTTC. Translating it yields CSVEDPGTGGYGYTF. The J gene is TRBJ1-2, the V gene TRBV29-1, with 11 bases that match TRBD1. The germline CDR1 and CDR2 sequences are SQVTM and ANQGSEA. The CDR3 spans 15 residues. The V segment lost 0 bases and the J segment 4 bases; nucleotides outside the gene matches: 4.

The chain has TRBV29-1 and TRBJ2-2; D possibly corresponds to TRBD2 (5 bases). Germline loops: CDR1 SQVTM, CDR2 ANQGSEA. Trimming took 6 bases from V and 1 from J, leaving 6 bases between them. This CDR3 contains 12 residues. The CDR3 spells CSVLGNTGELFF. The CDR3 DNA follows: TGCAGCGTACTAGGGAACACCGGGGAGCTGTTTTTT.